The 28 T cell receptor beta chains presented below share a single source sample, sequenced in a study of patients and donors after allogeneic stem cell transplantation. TCRdb independently ran MiXCR on the RT-PCR reads; one entry per CDR3 protein. The table shows 150,000 to 200,000 distinct CDR3 sequences, with over 25% occurring only once. The sample consisted of blood, either unsorted or a sorted T cell fraction (not recorded which). The receptors derive from a human donor who was either an allogeneic HSCT recipient or a stem cell or donor lymphocyte infusion donor (not recorded which). It is not recorded whose cells these are; they may come from a transplant donor.

The chain links TRBV20-1 to TRBJ2-1, with D tentatively TRBD1 (6 bases). V was clipped by 1 base and J by 6 bases, with 13 bases between them. Germline V CDR1 and CDR2: DFQATT, SNEGSKA (reference sequence). The length of the CDR3 is 14 residues. As DNA, the CDR3 is TGCAGTGCTAGAGTGGCAGGGGCCCTCAATGAGCAGTTCTTC. Protein sequence: CSARVAGALNEQFF.

The chain has TRBV6-5 and TRBJ1-1; D perhaps matches TRBD1 (5 bases). The CDR3 spans 14 residues. The V end was cut by 2 bases, the J end by 2 bases, with 9 bases between. The V gene's germline CDR1 is MNHEY and CDR2 SVGAGI. Here the CDR3 DNA reads TGTGCCAGCAGTTACGGAAGGGGCAACACTGAAGCTTTCTTT. It is translated as CASSYGRGNTEAFF.

This clonotype was found many times. DNA of the CDR3: TGCGCCAGCAGCCAAGAAGGAAAAGGGGGGCTCTATGGCTACACCTTC. Translating it yields CASSQEGKGGLYGYTF. The rearrangement links TRBV4-3 to TRBJ1-2, with a tentative D call TRBD1 (6 bases). The CDR3 is 16 amino acids. CDR1 and CDR2 (germline): LGHNA, YSLEER. V was trimmed by 0 bases and J by 4 bases, leaving 15 bases between them.

This clonotype has only a few counts. This chain uses TRBV6-5 with TRBJ2-7, with a possible D match to TRBD2 (5 bases). This CDR3 comprises 17 residues. The V end was cut by 2 bases, the J end by 0 bases, with 17 bases between. Germline V lookup: CDR1 MNHEY, CDR2 SVGAGI. CDR3 DNA: TGTGCCAGCAGTTACGGTCCTGGTCGGGGTAGCTCCTACGAGCAGTACTTC. It is translated as CASSYGPGRGSSYEQYF.

The chain uses TRBV4-3 and TRBJ2-2; D might be TRBD1 (6 bases). Germline V CDR1 and CDR2: LGHNA, YSLEER. This CDR3 spans 15 amino acids. The V end was cut by 0 bases, the J end by 6 bases, with 11 bases between. The CDR3 spells CASSQDPRGAGELFF. CDR3 DNA: TGCGCCAGCAGCCAAGATCCCAGGGGAGCCGGGGAGCTGTTTTTT.

This clonotype has at least ten counts. This chain joins TRBV5-1 and TRBJ1-4; TRBD1 agrees at 7 bases. Germline V gene lookup returns CDR1 SGHRS and CDR2 YFSETQ. Trimming removed 0 bases from V and 7 bases from J; junction bases left unmatched: 6. The CDR3 covers 15 residues. The CDR3: CASSLVRGQSEKLFF. Here the CDR3 DNA reads TGCGCCAGCAGCTTGGTGAGGGGGCAGAGTGAAAAACTGTTTTTT.

This clonotype appeared a few times. This sequence joins TRBV20-1 and TRBJ1-2; 9 bases line up with TRBD1. V shed 6 bases, J shed 4 bases, and the junction held 6 bases outside the gene matches. The CDR3 totals 13 residues. The germline V gene encodes CDR1 DFQATT and CDR2 SNEGSKA (reference sequence). The CDR3 is CSALQGAVYGYTF. DNA of the CDR3: TGCAGTGCCCTACAGGGGGCGGTCTATGGCTACACCTTC.

The rearrangement links TRBV27 to TRBJ2-7; either TRBD1 or TRBD2 may supply D (6 bases each). This CDR3 region has 13 residues. The ends were cut back, 6 bases at V and 5 bases at J, with 14 bases in the middle. Germline V gene lookup returns CDR1 MNHEY and CDR2 SMNVEV (reference sequence). CDR3 loop: CASSLRGPNEQYF. The DNA for the CDR3 is TGTGCCAGCAGCCTCCGGGGGCCGAACGAGCAGTACTTC.

The V gene is TRBV3-1, the J gene TRBJ1-5; no clear D. Germline loops: CDR1 LGHDT, CDR2 YNNKEL (reference sequence). The CDR3 runs to 15 residues. V was pared by 0 bases and J by 6 bases, with 12 bases between. The CDR3 coding sequence is TGTGCCAGCAGCCAAGAACTGACTAACGGTCAGCCCCAGCATTTT. Protein sequence: CASSQELTNGQPQHF.

This rearrangement joins TRBV9 to TRBJ2-3; TRBD1 might be the D (5 bases). The ends were cut back, 0 bases at V and 1 base at J, with 12 bases in the middle. Per the germline V gene, CDR1 is SGDLS and CDR2 is YYNGEE. CDR3 size: 16 residues. The CDR3 spells CASSVGFRVGTDTQYF. DNA of the CDR3: TGTGCCAGCAGCGTAGGTTTCAGGGTCGGCACAGATACGCAGTATTTT.

In this sample, this clonotype turned up a few times. This sequence joins TRBV7-2 and TRBJ1-1; 7 nucleotides align to TRBD1. V shed 6 bases, J shed 4 bases, and the junction held 8 bases outside the gene matches. Germline-derived CDR1 and CDR2 are SGHTA and FQGNSA. This CDR3 is 14 amino acids long. CDR3 DNA sequence: TGTGCCAGCAGTCAACAGGGGATAGGCACTGAAGCTTTCTTT. This encodes CASSQQGIGTEAFF.

This clonotype was picked up a small number of times. J is TRBJ1-2 and V is TRBV5-1, with D uncertain. Germline-derived CDR1 and CDR2 are SGHRS and YFSETQ. The CDR3 length is 13 residues. Trimming removed 4 bases at V and 6 bases at J, with 13 bases between. The CDR3 DNA reads as TGCGCCAGCAGCATTTTGGACGGTGATGGCTACACCTTC. This gives the protein CASSILDGDGYTF.

The gene calls are TRBV15 and TRBJ2-6, with no clear D. The CDR3 length is 15 residues. The germline CDR1 and CDR2 sequences are LNHNV and YYDKDF (reference sequence). Trimming shortened V by 2 bases and J by 4 bases, and 9 bases separated the two germline ends. Here the CDR3 reads CATSRYNQGANVLTF. CDR3 nucleotides: TGTGCCACCAGCAGATACAACCAGGGGGCCAACGTCCTGACTTTC.

The V and J genes are TRBV6-5 and TRBJ1-4; no reliable D call. This CDR3 region has 15 residues. V dropped 0 bases and J dropped 3 bases, with 8 bases sitting between them. Germline CDR1 MNHEY, CDR2 SVGAGI. This CDR3 reads CASSYSAGANEKLFF. The CDR3 DNA reads as TGTGCCAGCAGTTACTCCGCAGGCGCTAATGAAAAACTGTTTTTT.

In this sample, this clonotype turned up many times. The rearrangement links TRBV27 to TRBJ1-1, with 7 bases matching TRBD1. The length of the CDR3 is 14 residues. The germline V gene has CDR1 MNHEY and CDR2 SMNVEV (reference sequence). Trimming cost V 6 bases and J 5 bases; bases outside gene matches: 9. This CDR3 is CASSLRGTVTEAFF. The CDR3 region has the DNA TGTGCCAGCAGCCTACGTGGGACAGTTACTGAAGCTTTCTTT.

This clonotype was seen more than once but under ten times. The gene calls are TRBV5-6 and TRBJ2-1, with no clear D. This CDR3 spans 13 amino acids. The V gene lost 2 bases and the J gene lost 4 bases, with 7 bases spanning the gap. The germline gives CDR1 SGHDT, CDR2 YYEEEE. CDR3 loop: CASSLEQYNEQFF. The CDR3 DNA sequence: TGTGCCAGCAGCTTAGAGCAGTACAATGAGCAGTTCTTC.

The DNA for the CDR3 is TGTGCCATCACCGCCTCCCGGGGAGAGGGCTACGAGCAGTACTTC. Protein: CAITASRGEGYEQYF. The chain recombines TRBV10-3 with TRBJ2-7; D perhaps matches TRBD2 (5 bases). The CDR3 is 15 residues long. The germline CDR1 and CDR2 sequences are ENHRY and SYGVKD. Trimming shortened V by 7 bases and J by 3 bases, and 19 bases separated the two germline ends.

The gene calls are TRBV12-3 or TRBV12-4 and TRBJ2-3, with 11 nucleotides matching TRBD2. This CDR3 comprises 19 residues. Trimming cost V 7 bases and J 2 bases; bases outside gene matches: 17. The CDR3 nucleotides read TGTGCCAGCAAGCCATCCTTAGCGGGAGGGATGGCACACACAGATACGCAGTATTTT. Protein sequence: CASKPSLAGGMAHTDTQYF.

In DNA form, the CDR3 reads TGTGCCTGGTCCCTCGCCGGGGAGCTGTTTTTT. This encodes CAWSLAGELFF. The chain links TRBV30 to TRBJ2-2; no clear D. The CDR3 runs 11 residues. Trimming cost V 5 bases and J 6 bases, with 7 bases left between them. The V gene's germline CDR1 is GTSNPN and CDR2 SVGIG (reference sequence). Based on the CDR3 plus reference TRBV30 and TRBJ2-2, the full variable domain is SQTIHQWPATLVQPVGSPLSLECTVEGTSNPNLYWYRQAAGRGLQLLFYSVGIGQISSEVPQNLSASRPQDRQFILSSKKLLLSDSGFYLCAWSLAGELFFGEGSRLTVL.

The chain couples TRBV7-6 to TRBJ2-3; a weak D match, TRBD2 (6 bases). The CDR3 loop spans 15 amino acids. In germline, CDR1 is SGHVS, CDR2 FNYEAQ. V lost 3 bases to trimming and J lost 1 base, with 11 bases between them. The CDR3 nucleotides are TGTGCCAGCAGCTTCAAAGCTAGCGGCACAGATACGCAGTATTTT. Protein product: CASSFKASGTDTQYF.

This clonotype turned up a few times. This chain uses TRBV7-8 with TRBJ2-1, with 10 bases matching TRBD2. Germline-derived CDR1 and CDR2 are SGHVS and FQNEAQ. Trimming removed 4 bases from V and 4 bases from J; junction bases left unmatched: 4. This CDR3 comprises 15 residues. Here the CDR3 reads CASSSLAGLYNEQFF. As DNA, the CDR3 is TGTGCCAGCAGCTCACTAGCGGGATTATACAATGAGCAGTTCTTC.

This clonotype came up many times. The V and J genes are TRBV5-1 and TRBJ1-1, with a tentative D call TRBD1 (5 bases). In germline, CDR1 is SGHRS, CDR2 YFSETQ. With 5 bases removed from V and 1 base from J, the gap between germline ends came to 12 bases. There are 14 residues in the CDR3. As DNA, the CDR3 is TGCGCCAGCAGTTACGACAGAGCGAACACTGAAGCTTTCTTT. Protein: CASSYDRANTEAFF. Looking up the rest from reference TRBV5-1 and TRBJ1-1 gives the full variable domain: KAGVTQTPRYLIKTRGQQVTLSCSPISGHRSVSWYQQTPGQGLQFLFEYFSETQRNKGNFPGRFSGRQFSNSRSEMNVSTLELGDSALYLCASSYDRANTEAFFGQGTRLTVV.

The rearrangement joins TRBV20-1 to TRBJ2-2; perhaps TRBD2 as D (6 bases). With 6 bases removed from V and 0 bases from J, the gap between germline ends came to 8 bases. Germline assignment: CDR1 DFQATT and CDR2 SNEGSKA (reference sequence). The CDR3 has 13 residues. The CDR3, as DNA: TGCAGTGCCGGGACTGCGAACACCGGGGAGCTGTTTTTT. It translates to CSAGTANTGELFF.

In this sample, this clonotype turned up a few times. The rearrangement uses TRBV29-1 and TRBJ2-7; tentative D call: TRBD2 (5 bases). The CDR3 extends over 12 amino acids. Germline values: CDR1 SQVTM, CDR2 ANQGSEA. CDR3 protein: CSAGRGRNEQYF. The CDR3 DNA reads TGCAGTGCCGGCCGAGGGCGGAACGAGCAGTACTTC.

The genes are TRBV7-6 and TRBJ2-7, with 7 bases matching TRBD2. Germline V gene data show CDR1 as SGHVS and CDR2 as FNYEAQ. Trimming took 5 bases from V and 3 from J; bases not matched to a gene: 13. The CDR3 is made up of 16 amino acids. This CDR3 is CASSPFGSGLLYEQYF. CDR3 DNA: TGTGCCAGCAGCCCTTTTGGTAGCGGGCTACTCTACGAGCAGTACTTC.

The gene calls are TRBV5-1 and TRBJ2-1; either TRBD1 or TRBD2 may fit D (5 bases each). There are 15 residues in the CDR3. V lost 0 bases and J lost 7, with 14 bases in between. Looked up from germline, CDR1 is SGHRS and CDR2 is YFSETQ. The CDR3 DNA follows: TGCGCCAGCAGCTTGGAGGGGACCCACGGAAATGAGCAGTTCTTC. Protein: CASSLEGTHGNEQFF.

The sample holds a few counts of this clonotype. The J gene is TRBJ1-5, the V gene TRBV15; 7 nucleotides align to TRBD1. Germline trimming cut 3 bases from V and 5 bases from J; bases unmatched to any gene: 10. Germline V gene lookup returns CDR1 LNHNV and CDR2 YYDKDF (reference sequence). The CDR3 has 16 residues. The CDR3 here is CATSRHNGQVDQPQHF. The CDR3 nucleotides are TGTGCCACCAGCAGGCATAACGGACAGGTGGATCAGCCCCAGCATTTT.

This clonotype appeared a few times. The chain links TRBV7-9 to TRBJ2-4; D may correspond to TRBD1 or TRBD2 (7 bases each). Germline CDR1 is SEHNR and CDR2 is FQNEAQ (reference sequence). Trimming removed 5 bases from V and 8 bases from J, with 16 bases in between. CDR3 length equals 14 residues. Here the CDR3 DNA reads TGTGCCAGCAGCACCCAAGGGAGGGGGCACATTCAGTACTTC. As protein: CASSTQGRGHIQYF.